The 30 T cell receptor beta chains listed next were all sequenced from one sample in a study of T-cell memory formation after mild COVID-19 (dated by TCRdb to the early 2020s). Libraries were prepared through 5' RACE. Sequenced on an Illumina NovaSeq 6000. Clones were called with MiXCR by TCRdb after fastp trimmed the public reads at Q25, and only in-frame beta chains were retained. Every distinct CDR3 protein forms one entry, paired with its most common genes and DNA. In all, the sample holds hundreds of thousands of distinct CDR3 sequences, and roughly 25% of those were seen once. The ten largest clonotypes hold under 15% of the sample. Specimen: PBMCs or a T cell subset sorted from them (not recorded which). All receptors derive from an adult woman who had mild COVID-19 (a few samples of this study predate the infection). The sample titles of this study are shuffled in the database, so cell type and time point are left out; the donor was told from shared clones.

The chain couples TRBV4-3 to TRBJ2-7; tentative D call: TRBD1 (6 bases). Trimming shortened V by 4 bases and J by 2 bases, and 12 bases separated the two germline ends. The CDR3 is 14 amino acids. The germline CDR1 and CDR2 sequences are LGHNA and YSLEER. CDR3 bases: TGCGCCAGCAGCCTATTAGGGGGTACCTACGAGCAGTACTTC. Its protein product is CASSLLGGTYEQYF.

This clonotype was counted only a few times. This rearrangement joins TRBV20-1 to TRBJ2-3, with TRBD2 matching over 9 bases. The length of the CDR3 is 14 residues. The germline V gene has CDR1 DFQATT and CDR2 SNEGSKA (reference sequence). Trimming cost V 3 bases and J 6 bases; bases outside gene matches: 7. DNA of the CDR3: TGCAGTGCTAGGGTAGCGGGAGAGGGGGATACGCAGTATTTT. Its translation: CSARVAGEGDTQYF.

The gene calls are TRBV6-6 and TRBJ2-3; D tentatively fits TRBD1 or TRBD2 (5 bases each). V was shortened by 0 bases and J by 2 bases, with 9 bases between the two germline ends. This CDR3 comprises 15 residues. CDR1 MNHNY and CDR2 SVGAGI come from the germline V gene (reference sequence). CDR3 nucleotides: TGTGCCAGCAGTTACTCGATCGGGGCCACAGATACGCAGTATTTT. The encoded protein is CASSYSIGATDTQYF.

This clonotype was observed a handful of times. V usage is TRBV6-5 and J usage is TRBJ2-1; D perhaps matches TRBD1 (6 bases). The CDR3 covers 13 residues. The V end was cut by 2 bases, the J end by 4 bases, with 6 bases between. Per the germline V gene, CDR1 is MNHEY and CDR2 is SVGAGI. The CDR3 here is CASSYQGYNEQFF. CDR3 DNA sequence: TGTGCCAGCAGTTACCAGGGGTACAATGAGCAGTTCTTC.

This clonotype was detected a few times. The chain has TRBV12-3 or TRBV12-4 and TRBJ1-2; 7 bases align to TRBD1. Unmatched junction bases numbered 11, after V lost 5 bases and J lost 5 bases. The CDR3 runs 15 residues. The CDR3 loop is CASSTRTGIWYGYTF. CDR3 coding DNA: TGTGCCAGCAGTACCCGGACAGGAATATGGTATGGCTACACCTTC.

The V call is TRBV27, the J call TRBJ1-2, with 9 positions matching TRBD1. Per germline, CDR1 MNHEY and CDR2 SMNVEV (reference sequence). This CDR3 contains 15 residues. The trim removed 4 bases at V and 2 bases at J, leaving 5 bases unmatched. The CDR3 is CASSSRDRENYGYTF. As DNA, the CDR3 is TGTGCCAGCAGTTCCCGGGACAGGGAGAACTATGGCTACACCTTC.

The chain employs TRBV12-3 or TRBV12-4 and TRBJ2-3; the match to TRBD2 covers 8 bases. The length of the CDR3 is 16 residues. J gave up 4 bases and V 4 bases, and 10 bases lay outside the gene matches. In DNA, the CDR3 is TGTGCCAGCAGTTCCTCCGGGACTAGTGACCCAGATACGCAGTATTTT. The encoded protein is CASSSSGTSDPDTQYF.

This chain connects TRBV5-1 to TRBJ2-1; 15 positions agree with TRBD2. The CDR3 runs to 21 residues. Germline CDR1 and CDR2: SGHRS and YFSETQ. V lost 2 bases, J lost 7 bases, and 19 bases stayed unmatched. The CDR3 coding sequence is TGCGCCAGCAGCTTTGGTCGGGGACTAGCGGGGGGCCTCAGACAAAGAAATGAGCAGTTCTTC. Its protein is CASSFGRGLAGGLRQRNEQFF.

This clonotype was seen a handful of times. The J gene is TRBJ2-2, the V gene TRBV5-1; no clear D gene. Per germline, CDR1 SGHRS and CDR2 YFSETQ. Trimming took 7 bases from V and 7 from J, leaving 8 bases between them. CDR3 length: 11 residues. CDR3 protein: CASGTGGELFF. CDR3 DNA: TGCGCCAGCGGCACGGGCGGGGAGCTGTTTTTT.

The chain has TRBV4-1 and TRBJ2-1, with 7 bases fitting TRBD2. CDR3 size: 17 residues. V shed 0 bases and J 0 bases; nucleotides not matched to a gene: 5. Looked up from germline, CDR1 is MGHRA and CDR2 is YSYEKL. The CDR3 DNA reads TGCGCCAGCAGCCAAGATCGACTAGCCTTCTCCTACAATGAGCAGTTCTTC. Amino acids: CASSQDRLAFSYNEQFF.

This clonotype was seen more than once but under ten times. The chain links TRBV9 to TRBJ2-7, with D possibly matching TRBD1 (5 bases). V shed 0 bases and J shed 6 bases, with 10 bases lying between them. The CDR3 contains 13 residues. CDR1 SGDLS and CDR2 YYNGEE come from the germline V gene. The CDR3 spells CASSVGTGLEQYF. CDR3 DNA: TGTGCCAGCAGCGTAGGAACAGGCCTCGAGCAGTACTTC.

The rearrangement links TRBV3-1 to TRBJ2-5; 7 bases fit TRBD2. With V trimmed by 7 bases and J by 7 bases, 12 bases remained unmatched. The CDR3 is 14 amino acids. The germline gives CDR1 LGHDT, CDR2 YNNKEL (reference sequence). The CDR3 coding sequence is TGTGCCAGCACCCCACCGTCGGCTAGCGGGACCCAGTACTTC. Translation: CASTPPSASGTQYF.

The V gene is TRBV7-9, the J gene TRBJ2-1, with D perhaps matching TRBD1 or TRBD2 (5 bases each). The V and J ends lost 5 bases and 4 bases respectively, with 18 bases between them. CDR1 and CDR2 from the germline V gene are SEHNR and FQNEAQ (reference sequence). CDR3 size: 16 residues. The CDR3 coding sequence is TGTGCCAGCAGCCCCCGGGACGGGGCCTCATACAATGAGCAGTTCTTC. Encoded protein: CASSPRDGASYNEQFF.

V usage is TRBV3-1 and J usage is TRBJ1-1; D is ambiguous. CDR1 LGHDT and CDR2 YNNKEL come from the germline V gene (reference sequence). The CDR3 is 13 amino acids. Trimming took 1 base from V and 3 from J, leaving 6 bases between them. The DNA for the CDR3 is TGTGCCAGCAGCCAAGCGGTGGACACTGAAGCTTTCTTT. Its translation is CASSQAVDTEAFF.

This chain joins TRBV18 and TRBJ2-7; 9 bases align to TRBD1. CDR3 length equals 15 residues. With 6 bases clipped from V and 2 bases from J, the junction kept 8 bases outside the gene matches. In germline, CDR1 is KGHSH, CDR2 LQKENI. CDR3 nucleotides: TGTGCCAGCTCGTTGACAGGGGGGCAGACCTACGAGCAGTACTTC. Its protein product is CASSLTGGQTYEQYF.

The chain recombines TRBV7-9 with TRBJ2-1; D unclear. Germline loops: CDR1 SEHNR, CDR2 FQNEAQ (reference sequence). Trimming shortened V by 2 bases and J by 4 bases, and 9 bases separated the two germline ends. The CDR3 spans 14 residues. Written as DNA, the CDR3 is TGTGCCAGCAGCTTACGACCGATTTACAATGAGCAGTTCTTC. It translates to CASSLRPIYNEQFF.

This chain connects TRBV12-3 or TRBV12-4 to TRBJ2-2; no clear D. V was pared by 5 bases and J by 5 bases, with 15 bases between. The CDR3 is 15 residues long. The CDR3 region is CASSPTKVHTGELFF. In nucleotides, the CDR3 is TGTGCCAGCAGTCCTACTAAGGTCCATACCGGGGAGCTGTTTTTT.

This chain connects TRBV20-1 to TRBJ1-6, with D tentatively TRBD1 (6 bases). The V end was cut by 3 bases, the J end by 3 bases, with 6 bases between. CDR3 length: 13 residues. Germline CDR1 DFQATT, CDR2 SNEGSKA (reference sequence). The DNA of the CDR3 is TGCAGTGCTAGCAGGGGCTATAATTCACCCCTCCACTTT. Amino acid sequence: CSASRGYNSPLHF.

The V gene is TRBV12-3 or TRBV12-4, the J gene TRBJ2-7; no clear D. The CDR3 runs 12 residues. V was trimmed by 4 bases and J by 3 bases, leaving 7 bases between them. Here the CDR3 reads CASSSSNYEQYF. CDR3 in DNA: TGTGCCAGCAGTTCGTCCAACTACGAGCAGTACTTC.

V gene TRBV10-3 combines with J gene TRBJ2-3, with a weak D call TRBD2 (6 bases). Germline-derived CDR1 and CDR2 are ENHRY and SYGVKD. V gave up 6 bases and J gave up 4 bases, with 14 bases separating them. This CDR3 region has 14 residues. CDR3 sequence: CAISGGPFPDTQYF. DNA for the CDR3: TGTGCCATCAGCGGAGGGCCTTTTCCAGATACGCAGTATTTT.

This clonotype appeared a few times. The CDR3, as DNA: TGTGCCAGCAGCTCCTACAGGGGAAGCACAGATACGCAGTATTTT. Translated, it gives CASSSYRGSTDTQYF. This sequence joins TRBV7-6 and TRBJ2-3; 7 nucleotides agree with TRBD1. The CDR3 length is 15 residues. The germline CDR1 and CDR2 sequences are SGHVS and FNYEAQ. V lost 4 bases and J lost 0; bases outside the gene matches: 4.

V is TRBV3-1 and J is TRBJ1-2; D gene ambiguous. Deletions cut 1 base from V and 1 base from J, with 10 bases between. This CDR3 has 15 residues. Germline V gene data show CDR1 as LGHDT and CDR2 as YNNKEL (reference sequence). CDR3 protein: CASSQGNSHNYGYTF. CDR3 DNA sequence: TGTGCCAGCAGCCAAGGAAACAGTCATAACTATGGCTACACCTTC. Using reference TRBV3-1 and TRBJ1-2 for the parts outside the CDR3, the full variable domain is DTAVSQTPKYLVTQMGNDKSIKCEQNLGHDTMYWYKQDSKKFLKIMFSYNNKELIINETVPNRFSPKSPDKAHLNLHINSLELGDSAVYFCASSQGNSHNYGYTFGSGTRLTVV.

In its sample, this clonotype was seen many times. This chain uses TRBV20-1 with TRBJ1-2, with TRBD1 matching 7 bases. Germline trimming cut 0 bases from V and 7 bases from J; bases unmatched to any gene: 11. The CDR3 totals 15 residues. CDR1 is DFQATT and CDR2 is SNEGSKA in the germline V gene (reference sequence). DNA for the CDR3: TGCAGTGCTAGAGAGATACAGGGGAGGAATTCTGGCTACACCTTC. Residues: CSAREIQGRNSGYTF.

The chain carries TRBV7-7 and TRBJ1-2, with TRBD1 as a possible D gene (6 bases). Trimming shortened V by 1 base and J by 0 bases, and 24 bases separated the two germline ends. Germline lookup yields CDR1 SSHAT and CDR2 FNYEAQ (reference sequence). The CDR3 covers 20 residues. The CDR3 region is CASSLEPRGIVRPTNYGYTF. In DNA form, the CDR3 reads TGTGCCAGCAGCTTAGAGCCCAGGGGTATCGTTCGACCCACTAACTATGGCTACACCTTC.

This clonotype was observed a few times. The chain couples TRBV10-3 to TRBJ2-7, with TRBD1 identical over 7 bases. CDR3 length: 15 residues. Germline lookup yields CDR1 ENHRY and CDR2 SYGVKD. V dropped 0 bases and J dropped 2; count of bases not matched to a gene: 4. The CDR3 sequence: CAISESTGWPYEQYF. The CDR3 DNA reads as TGTGCCATCAGTGAGTCGACAGGGTGGCCCTACGAGCAGTACTTC.

The V and J genes are TRBV19 and TRBJ1-1, with a tentative D call TRBD1 (5 bases). The CDR3 sequence is 15 residues long. V was cut by 1 base and J by 6 bases, with 15 bases left in between. Germline V gene sequence: CDR1 LNHDA, CDR2 SQIVND (reference sequence). CDR3 bases: TGTGCCAGTAGTATAGTGGCAGGGCCCTTTTCTGAAGCTTTCTTT. The encoded protein is CASSIVAGPFSEAFF.

The chain links TRBV4-2 to TRBJ2-7; 12 positions match TRBD1. After removal of 5 bases from V and 5 bases from J, the junction contained 4 bases not matched to a gene. The germline gives CDR1 LGHNA, CDR2 YNFKEQ. This CDR3 spans 14 amino acids. The CDR3 DNA reads as TGTGCCAGCAGCGACGGGACAGGGGGCCACGAGCAGTACTTC. Protein sequence: CASSDGTGGHEQYF.

This chain connects TRBV30 to TRBJ2-7; D remains ambiguous. The V gene's germline CDR1 is GTSNPN and CDR2 SVGIG (reference sequence). The CDR3 loop spans 12 amino acids. Trimming cost V 2 bases and J 2 bases, with 7 bases left between them. As DNA, the CDR3 is TGTGCCTGGAGTTTGACACCCTACGAGCAGTACTTC. Translated: CAWSLTPYEQYF.

This clonotype was seen a handful of times. The chain links TRBV7-9 to TRBJ2-1; D may be TRBD1 or TRBD2 (5 bases each). V lost 6 bases and J lost 10, with 22 bases in between. Germline CDR1 is SEHNR and CDR2 is FQNEAQ (reference sequence). The CDR3 is 15 amino acids. CDR3 DNA sequence: TGTGCCAGCAGTCAACTCCCGGACGGGACCAGGGAGCAGTTCTTC. Its protein product is CASSQLPDGTREQFF.

The chain recombines TRBV20-1 with TRBJ2-2; 7 bases align to TRBD2. Germline trimming cut 6 bases from V and 4 bases from J; bases unmatched to any gene: 11. CDR3 size: 15 residues. CDR1 and CDR2 from the germline V gene are DFQATT and SNEGSKA (reference sequence). CDR3 nucleotide sequence: TGCAGTGCCCGAGGGAGCGGGAAGGTCACCGGGGAGCTGTTTTTT. It encodes CSARGSGKVTGELFF.